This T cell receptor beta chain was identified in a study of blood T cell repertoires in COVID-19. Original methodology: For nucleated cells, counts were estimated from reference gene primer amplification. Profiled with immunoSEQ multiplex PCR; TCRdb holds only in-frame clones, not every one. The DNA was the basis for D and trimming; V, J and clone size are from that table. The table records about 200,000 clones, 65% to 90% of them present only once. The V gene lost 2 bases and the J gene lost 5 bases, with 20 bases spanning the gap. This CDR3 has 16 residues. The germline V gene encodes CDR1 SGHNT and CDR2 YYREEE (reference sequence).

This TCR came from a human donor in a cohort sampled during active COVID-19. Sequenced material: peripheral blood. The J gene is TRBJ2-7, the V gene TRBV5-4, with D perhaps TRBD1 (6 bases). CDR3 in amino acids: CASSFNTIQGSDEQYF. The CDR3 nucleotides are TGTGCCAGCAGCTTTAATACTATCCAGGGGTCAGACGAGCAGTACTTC.